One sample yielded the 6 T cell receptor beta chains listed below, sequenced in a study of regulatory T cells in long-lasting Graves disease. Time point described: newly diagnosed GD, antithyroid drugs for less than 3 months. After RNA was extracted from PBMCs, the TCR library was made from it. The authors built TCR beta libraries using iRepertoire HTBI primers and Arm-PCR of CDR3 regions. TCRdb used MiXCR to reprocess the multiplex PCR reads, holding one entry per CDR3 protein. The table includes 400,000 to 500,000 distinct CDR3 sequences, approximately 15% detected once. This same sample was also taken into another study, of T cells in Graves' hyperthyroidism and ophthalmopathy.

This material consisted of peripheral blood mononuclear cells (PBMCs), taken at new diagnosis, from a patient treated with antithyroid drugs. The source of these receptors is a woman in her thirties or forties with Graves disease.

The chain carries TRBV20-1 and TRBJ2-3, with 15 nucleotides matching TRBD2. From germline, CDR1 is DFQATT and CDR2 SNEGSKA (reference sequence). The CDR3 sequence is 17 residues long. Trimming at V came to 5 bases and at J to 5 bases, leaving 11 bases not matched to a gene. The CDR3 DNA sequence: TGCAGTGCTCCAGGACTAGCGGGAGGGCTTAGGGTAGATACGCAGTATTTT. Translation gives CSAPGLAGGLRVDTQYF.

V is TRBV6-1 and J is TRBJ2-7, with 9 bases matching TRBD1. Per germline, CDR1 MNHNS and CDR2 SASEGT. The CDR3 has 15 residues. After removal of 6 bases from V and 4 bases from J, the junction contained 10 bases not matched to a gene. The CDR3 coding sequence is TGTGCCAGCAGCACCATCAAGGACAGGGGTTACGAGCAGTACTTC. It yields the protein CASSTIKDRGYEQYF.

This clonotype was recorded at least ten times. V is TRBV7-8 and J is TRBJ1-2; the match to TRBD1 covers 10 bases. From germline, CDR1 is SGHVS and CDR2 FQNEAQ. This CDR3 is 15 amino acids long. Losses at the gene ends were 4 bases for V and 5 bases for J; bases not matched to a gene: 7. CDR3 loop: CASSSNRQGAYGYTF. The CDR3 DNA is TGTGCCAGCAGCTCAAACAGACAGGGGGCTTATGGCTACACCTTC. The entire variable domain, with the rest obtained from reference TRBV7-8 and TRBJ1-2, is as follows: GAGVSQSPRYKVAKRGQDVALRCDPISGHVSLFWYQQALGQGPEFLTYFQNEAQLDKSGLPSDRFFAERPEGSVSTLKIQRTQQEDSAVYLCASSSNRQGAYGYTFGSGTRLTVV.

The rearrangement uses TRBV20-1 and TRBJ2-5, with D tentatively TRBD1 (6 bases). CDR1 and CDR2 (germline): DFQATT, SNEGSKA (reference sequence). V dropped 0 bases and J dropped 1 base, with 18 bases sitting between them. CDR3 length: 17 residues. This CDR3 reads CSAREPILRGPQETQYF. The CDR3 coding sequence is TGCAGTGCTAGAGAACCGATACTCAGGGGTCCCCAAGAGACCCAGTACTTC.

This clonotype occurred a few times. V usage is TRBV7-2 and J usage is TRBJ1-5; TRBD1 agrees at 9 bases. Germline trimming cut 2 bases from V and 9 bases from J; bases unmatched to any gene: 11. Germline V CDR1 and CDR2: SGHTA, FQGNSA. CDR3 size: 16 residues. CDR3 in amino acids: CASSLRWGTGSGPQHF. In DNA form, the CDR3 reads TGTGCCAGCAGCTTACGGTGGGGGACAGGGTCGGGGCCCCAGCATTTT.

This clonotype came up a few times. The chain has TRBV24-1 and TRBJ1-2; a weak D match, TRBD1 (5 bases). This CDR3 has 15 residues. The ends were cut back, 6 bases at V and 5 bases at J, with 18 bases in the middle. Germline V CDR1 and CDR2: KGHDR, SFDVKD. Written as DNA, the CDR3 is TGTGCCACCAGTCCAGGACAAAATGAGTTTTATGGCTACACCTTC. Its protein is CATSPGQNEFYGYTF.